The 21 T cell receptor beta chains in this list originate from one sample, sequenced in a study of blood T cell repertoires in COVID-19. Sequencing was performed with immunoSEQ multiplex PCR; in TCRdb, only in-frame clones are kept and a portion is missing. The repertoire holds a few hundred thousand clones, approximately 87% seen once, with about 4.3% in the top ten. The sample was peripheral blood. These receptors were collected from a man aged 55 to 69 who had recovered from COVID-19.

The chain uses TRBV27 and TRBJ1-6; 7 bases are shared with TRBD1. Germline CDR1 reads MNHEY; CDR2 reads SMNVEV (reference sequence). The V segment lost 2 bases and the J segment 14 bases; nucleotides outside the gene matches: 6. CDR3 length: 13 amino acids. The CDR3 region is CASSLQPGGSLHF. In DNA, the CDR3 is TGTGCCAGCAGTTTACAGCCAGGGGGGTCCCTCCACTTT.

V is TRBV19 and J is TRBJ2-3; 13 positions match TRBD2. Germline V CDR1 and CDR2: LNHDA, SQIVND (reference sequence). The CDR3 has 16 residues. Trimming at V came to 3 bases and at J to 0 bases, leaving 0 bases not matched to a gene. The CDR3 DNA follows: TGTGCCAGTAGTATGGGACTAGCGGGAAGCACAGATACGCAGTATTTT. Its translation is CASSMGLAGSTDTQYF.

The chain recombines TRBV19 with TRBJ2-6; D gene uncertain. The germline V gene encodes CDR1 LNHDA and CDR2 SQIVND (reference sequence). The CDR3 sequence is 16 residues long. The ends were cut back, 5 bases at V and 4 bases at J, with 15 bases in the middle. This CDR3 reads CASSVRLPQGANVLTF. The DNA for the CDR3 is TGTGCCAGTAGTGTTCGACTTCCCCAGGGGGCCAACGTCCTGACTTTC.

This chain connects TRBV5-1 to TRBJ2-1; D call uncertain. CDR1 is SGHRS and CDR2 is YFSETQ in the germline V gene. CDR3 length: 14 amino acids. V lost 0 bases, J lost 4 bases, and 8 bases lay in between. CDR3 in DNA: TGCGCCAGCAGCTTGGATGGGCCGTACAATGAGCAGTTCTTC. Its translation is CASSLDGPYNEQFF.

The chain couples TRBV6-5 to TRBJ2-3, with D perhaps matching TRBD2 (5 bases). Germline CDR1 MNHEY, CDR2 SVGAGI. Trimming pared 2 bases from V and 8 bases from J, leaving 17 bases between. The CDR3 has 15 amino acids. The CDR3 is CASSYSRTPDRTQYF. CDR3 DNA sequence: TGTGCCAGCAGTTACAGTCGGACTCCAGATCGTACGCAGTATTTT.

The J gene is TRBJ1-4, the V gene TRBV29-1, with 8 bases that match TRBD1. There are 13 residues in the CDR3. Germline CDR1 is SQVTM and CDR2 is ANQGSEA. Trimming took 4 bases from V and 6 from J; bases not matched to a gene: 4. The CDR3: CSVAGGADEKLFF. CDR3 bases: TGCAGCGTTGCAGGGGGCGCGGATGAAAAACTGTTTTTT.

The V and J genes are TRBV9 and TRBJ2-1; 12 bases align to TRBD2. The CDR3 is made up of 18 amino acids. V trimming: 2 bases; J trimming: 0 bases; junction bases outside the gene matches: 6. Germline V CDR1 and CDR2: SGDLS, YYNGEE. The CDR3 DNA reads as TGTGCCAGCAGCGTGGCTAGCGGGGGGGCCAGCTCCTACAATGAGCAGTTCTTC. This sequence encodes CASSVASGGASSYNEQFF.

This clone came up a few times. This chain uses TRBV7-9 with TRBJ1-2; the D gene is possibly TRBD1 (5 bases). From germline, CDR1 is SEHNR and CDR2 FQNEAQ (reference sequence). V lost 7 bases and J lost 6, with 12 bases in between. The CDR3 sequence is 12 residues long. CDR3 protein: CASKGQGHGYTF. As DNA, the CDR3 is TGTGCCAGCAAGGGTCAGGGCCATGGCTACACCTTC.

This sequence joins TRBV13 and TRBJ2-7; 9 nucleotides align to TRBD2. The CDR3 has 15 amino acids. CDR1 and CDR2 from the germline V gene are PRHDT and FYEKMQ (reference sequence). J was trimmed by 2 bases and V by 2 bases; bases with no gene match: 4. For the CDR3, the DNA is TGTGCCAGCAGCTTAAGGGCTAGCGGGGCCTACGAGCAGTACTTC. Protein product: CASSLRASGAYEQYF.

The chain uses TRBV18 and TRBJ2-3; TRBD2 might be the D (5 bases). This CDR3 has 18 amino acids. Germline assignment: CDR1 KGHSH and CDR2 LQKENI. Trimming shortened V by 6 bases and J by 2 bases, and 24 bases separated the two germline ends. The CDR3, as DNA: TGTGCCAGCTCCCCCATTTTGCGAGGGCCGTCGTCCACAGATACGCAGTATTTT. This translates into CASSPILRGPSSTDTQYF.

In this sample, this clone turned up once. Written as DNA, the CDR3 is TGCGCCAGCCGAAGAGACTCTAGCTCCTACGAGCAGTACTTC. It codes for CASRRDSSSYEQYF. The chain joins TRBV5-1 to TRBJ2-7; no definite D call. The CDR3 length is 14 residues. Germline CDR1 SGHRS, CDR2 YFSETQ. The V end was cut by 7 bases, the J end by 0 bases, with 14 bases between.

The chain recombines TRBV6-2 or TRBV6-3 with TRBJ2-7; 13 bases match TRBD2. The CDR3 totals 14 residues. CDR1 MNHEY and CDR2 SVGEGT come from the germline V gene. J gave up 3 bases and V 5 bases, and 1 base lay outside the gene matches. The CDR3 DNA reads TGTGCCAGCAGTAGGACTAGCGGGAGCTACGAGCAGTACTTC. Residues: CASSRTSGSYEQYF.

The V and J genes are TRBV6-6 and TRBJ1-5; D possibly corresponds to TRBD1 (5 bases). Germline CDR1 and CDR2: MNHNY and SVGAGI (reference sequence). The length of the CDR3 is 16 residues. The V end lost 7 bases, the J end lost 4 bases, and 20 bases lay between the germline ends. CDR3 bases: TGTGCCAGCACCAATACACCAGGGTATAGGAATCAGCCCCAGCATTTT. This codes for CASTNTPGYRNQPQHF.

This chain uses TRBV11-3 with TRBJ2-5, with 10 positions matching TRBD1. Germline assignment: CDR1 SGHNT and CDR2 YENEEA. CDR3 size: 15 residues. V lost 3 bases and J lost 5; bases outside the gene matches: 6. The CDR3 nucleotides are TGTGCCAGCAGCTTGAATTTGGGACAGGGGGAGACCCAGTACTTC. Amino acids: CASSLNLGQGETQYF.

The chain combines TRBV2 with TRBJ1-2; no definite D call. V lost 1 base and J lost 5, with 11 bases in between. Germline-derived CDR1 and CDR2 are SNHLY and FYNNEI. This CDR3 comprises 14 residues. In nucleotides, the CDR3 is TGTGCCAGCAGTGAAGGGGAACGCGGGTATGGCTACACCTTC. It yields the protein CASSEGERGYGYTF.

The chain carries TRBV11-2 and TRBJ1-1; no definite D call. This CDR3 has 13 residues. V was clipped by 1 base and J by 6 bases, with 9 bases between them. Germline CDR1 reads SGHAT; CDR2 reads FQNNGV. CDR3 in DNA: TGTGCCAGCAGCTTAGTTGGAGGGTCTGAAGCTTTCTTT. It is translated as CASSLVGGSEAFF.

The chain combines TRBV27 with TRBJ2-7, with 8 positions matching TRBD2. The CDR3 length is 16 residues. Per germline, CDR1 MNHEY and CDR2 SMNVEV (reference sequence). The V gene end was trimmed by 1 base and the J gene end by 5 bases; junction bases not matched to a gene: 10. The CDR3 DNA reads as TGTGCCAGCAGTTTATTACTCGGGACTAGGCTCCACGAGCAGTACTTC. Translated, it gives CASSLLLGTRLHEQYF.

This sequence joins TRBV19 and TRBJ1-1; D is ambiguous. This CDR3 comprises 13 residues. CDR1 is LNHDA, CDR2 SQIVND, per germline (reference sequence). The V gene lost 2 bases and the J gene lost 3 bases, with 7 bases spanning the gap. In nucleotides, the CDR3 is TGTGCCAGTAGTATAATCGGTGACACTGAAGCTTTCTTT. Residues: CASSIIGDTEAFF.

Here the CDR3 reads CASSLRDSHIQQYF. The DNA for the CDR3 is TGTGCCAGCAGCTTACGGGACTCTCATATCCAGCAGTACTTC. The rearrangement joins TRBV7-8 to TRBJ2-7; maybe TRBD2 (6 bases). The CDR3 is 14 amino acids. Trimming cost V 2 bases and J 8 bases, with 16 bases left between them. CDR1 is SGHVS, CDR2 FQNEAQ, per germline.

The V and J genes are TRBV5-8 and TRBJ1-6; 7 bases are shared with TRBD1. The CDR3 consists of 13 residues. Trimming cost V 4 bases and J 9 bases; bases outside gene matches: 4. Germline lookup yields CDR1 SGHTS and CDR2 YDEGEE. As DNA, the CDR3 is TGTGCCAGCAGCGTGGGGACAGCTTCACCCCTCCACTTT. Its translation: CASSVGTASPLHF.

This chain links TRBV6-5 with TRBJ2-7, with 7 bases identical to TRBD1. The trim removed 6 bases at V and 9 bases at J, leaving 14 bases unmatched. Germline V lookup: CDR1 MNHEY, CDR2 SVGAGI. The CDR3 contains 14 residues. CDR3 nucleotide sequence: TGTGCCAGCAGACCACAGGGGCCGTCCGGGTGGCAGTACTTC. Protein: CASRPQGPSGWQYF.